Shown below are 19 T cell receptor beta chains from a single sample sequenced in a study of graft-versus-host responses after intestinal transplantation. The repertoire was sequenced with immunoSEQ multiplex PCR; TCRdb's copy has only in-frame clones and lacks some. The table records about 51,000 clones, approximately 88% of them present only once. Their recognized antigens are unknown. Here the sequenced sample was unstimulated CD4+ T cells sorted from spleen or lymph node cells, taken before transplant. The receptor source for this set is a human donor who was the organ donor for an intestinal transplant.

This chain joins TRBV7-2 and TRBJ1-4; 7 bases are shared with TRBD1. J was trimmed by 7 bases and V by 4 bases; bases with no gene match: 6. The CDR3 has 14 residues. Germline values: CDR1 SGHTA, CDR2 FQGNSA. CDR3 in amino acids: CASSYDREIEKLFF. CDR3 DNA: TGTGCCAGCAGCTACGACAGGGAGATTGAAAAACTGTTTTTT.

Here the CDR3 reads CASSGRDLRGNTEAFF. CDR3 DNA sequence: TGTGCCAGCAGTGGCCGGGACTTGAGGGGGAACACTGAAGCTTTCTTT. J is TRBJ1-1 and V is TRBV6-4; TRBD1 might be the D (5 bases). Germline V gives CDR1 MRHNA, CDR2 SNTAGT. Deletions cut 4 bases from V and 1 base from J, with 16 bases between. The CDR3 has 16 residues.

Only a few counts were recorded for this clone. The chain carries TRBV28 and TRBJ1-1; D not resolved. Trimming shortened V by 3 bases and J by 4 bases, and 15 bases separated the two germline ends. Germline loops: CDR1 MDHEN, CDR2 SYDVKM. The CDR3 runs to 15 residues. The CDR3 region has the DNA TGTGCCAGCAGTTTGAGTCGTCCAGGCCGCACTGAAGCTTTCTTT. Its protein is CASSLSRPGRTEAFF.

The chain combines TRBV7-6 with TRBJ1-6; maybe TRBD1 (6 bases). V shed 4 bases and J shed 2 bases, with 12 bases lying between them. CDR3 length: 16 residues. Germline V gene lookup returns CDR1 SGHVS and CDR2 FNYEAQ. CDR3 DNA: TGTGCCAGCAGCTCGGGGGGGCAGGCCTATAATTCACCCCTCCACTTT. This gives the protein CASSSGGQAYNSPLHF. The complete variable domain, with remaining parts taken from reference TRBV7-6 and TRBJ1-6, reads GAGVSQSPRYKVTKRGQDVALRCDPISGHVSLYWYRQALGQGPEFLTYFNYEAQQDKSGLPNDRFSAERPEGSISTLTIQRTEQRDSAMYRCASSSGGQAYNSPLHFGNGTRLTVT.

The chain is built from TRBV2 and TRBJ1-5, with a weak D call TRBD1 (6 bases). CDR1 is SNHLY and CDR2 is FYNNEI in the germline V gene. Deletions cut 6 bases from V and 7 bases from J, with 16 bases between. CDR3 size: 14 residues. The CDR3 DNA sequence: TGTGCCAGCAGCCTCACAGGGAAGGGGCAGCCCCAGCATTTT. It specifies CASSLTGKGQPQHF.

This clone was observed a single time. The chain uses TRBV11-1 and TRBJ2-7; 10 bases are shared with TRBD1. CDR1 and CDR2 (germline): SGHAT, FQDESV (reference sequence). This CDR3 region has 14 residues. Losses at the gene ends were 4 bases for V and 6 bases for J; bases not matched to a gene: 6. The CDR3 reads CASSSDRTGGEQYF. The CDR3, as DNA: TGTGCCAGCAGCTCCGATAGGACAGGGGGCGAGCAGTACTTC.

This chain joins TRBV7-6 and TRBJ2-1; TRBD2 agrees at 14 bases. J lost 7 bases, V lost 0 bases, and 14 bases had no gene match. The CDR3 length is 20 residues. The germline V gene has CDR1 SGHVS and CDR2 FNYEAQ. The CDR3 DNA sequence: TGTGCCAGCAGCTTAGCTGTCCCGGGACTAGCGGGAGTGGATGGGAATGAGCAGTTCTTC. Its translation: CASSLAVPGLAGVDGNEQFF.

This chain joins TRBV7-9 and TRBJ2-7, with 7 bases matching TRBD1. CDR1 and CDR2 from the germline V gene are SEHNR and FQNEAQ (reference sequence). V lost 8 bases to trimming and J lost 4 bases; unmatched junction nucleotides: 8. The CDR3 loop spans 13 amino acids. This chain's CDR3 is CASHPTGPYEQYF. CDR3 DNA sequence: TGTGCCAGCCACCCGACAGGGCCGTACGAGCAGTACTTC.

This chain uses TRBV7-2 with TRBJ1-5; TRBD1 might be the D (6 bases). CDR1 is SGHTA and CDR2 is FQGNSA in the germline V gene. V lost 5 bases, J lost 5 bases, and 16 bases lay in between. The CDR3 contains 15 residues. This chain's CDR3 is CASSPRRGGDQPQHF. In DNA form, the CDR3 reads TGTGCCAGCAGCCCCAGGCGGGGGGGCGATCAGCCCCAGCATTTT.

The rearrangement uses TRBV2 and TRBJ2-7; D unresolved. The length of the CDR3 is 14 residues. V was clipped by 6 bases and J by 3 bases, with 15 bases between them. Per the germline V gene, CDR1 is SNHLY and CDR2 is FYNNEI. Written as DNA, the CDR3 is TGTGCCAGCAGGGGCCGTCAGATCTTCTACGAGCAGTACTTC. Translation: CASRGRQIFYEQYF.

The CDR3 loop is CASSWDRISYEQYF. CDR3 nucleotides: TGTGCCAGCAGTTGGGACAGAATCTCCTACGAGCAGTACTTC. V usage is TRBV27 and J usage is TRBJ2-7, with TRBD1 identical over 7 bases. The CDR3 has 14 amino acids. Trimming at V came to 4 bases and at J to 0 bases, leaving 3 bases not matched to a gene. Per germline, CDR1 MNHEY and CDR2 SMNVEV (reference sequence).

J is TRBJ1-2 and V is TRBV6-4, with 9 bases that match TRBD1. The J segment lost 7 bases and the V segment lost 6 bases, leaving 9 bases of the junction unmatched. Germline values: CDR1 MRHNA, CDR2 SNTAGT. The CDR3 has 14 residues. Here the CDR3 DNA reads TGTGCCAGCAGGACGGCACAGGGGGCGGGTGGCTACACCTTC. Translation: CASRTAQGAGGYTF.

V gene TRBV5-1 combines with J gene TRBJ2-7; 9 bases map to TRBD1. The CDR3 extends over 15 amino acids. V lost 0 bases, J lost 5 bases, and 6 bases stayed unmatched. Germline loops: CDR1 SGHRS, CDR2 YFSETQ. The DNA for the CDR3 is TGCGCCAGCAGCTTGGCCGGGACAGGGTTTAACGAGCAGTACTTC. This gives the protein CASSLAGTGFNEQYF.

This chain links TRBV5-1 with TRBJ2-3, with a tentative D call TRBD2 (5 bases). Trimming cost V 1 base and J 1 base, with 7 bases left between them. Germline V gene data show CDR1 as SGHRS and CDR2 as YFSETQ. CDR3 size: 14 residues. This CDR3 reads CASSLYSGTDTQYF. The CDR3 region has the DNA TGCGCCAGCAGCTTGTATAGCGGCACAGATACGCAGTATTTT.

The CDR3 nucleotides read TGTGCCAGCAGCTTGGGCAATCCAGGCGAGCAGTACTTC. Encoded protein: CASSLGNPGEQYF. The chain carries TRBV5-4 and TRBJ2-7; unclear D gene. Trimming cost V 0 bases and J 6 bases, with 10 bases left between them. Germline V lookup: CDR1 SGHNT, CDR2 YYREEE (reference sequence). CDR3 length: 13 residues. Looking up the rest from reference TRBV5-4 and TRBJ2-7 gives the full variable domain: ETGVTQSPTHLIKTRGQQVTLRCSSQSGHNTVSWYQQALGQGPQFIFQYYREEENGRGNFPPRFSGLQFPNYSSELNVNALELDDSALYLCASSLGNPGEQYFGPGTRLTVT.

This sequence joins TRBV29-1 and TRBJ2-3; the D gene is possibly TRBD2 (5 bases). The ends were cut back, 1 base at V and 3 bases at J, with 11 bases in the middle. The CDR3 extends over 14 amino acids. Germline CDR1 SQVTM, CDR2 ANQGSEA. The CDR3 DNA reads TGCAGCGTTGAAGGTGAGGGCCGGACAGATACGCAGTATTTT. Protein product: CSVEGEGRTDTQYF.

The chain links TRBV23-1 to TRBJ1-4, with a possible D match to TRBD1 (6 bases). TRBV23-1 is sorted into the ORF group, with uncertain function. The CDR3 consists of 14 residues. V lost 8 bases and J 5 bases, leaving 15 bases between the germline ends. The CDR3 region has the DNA TGCGCCAGCGCGAGGCAGGGGAGAAATGAAAAACTGTTTTTT. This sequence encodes CASARQGRNEKLFF.

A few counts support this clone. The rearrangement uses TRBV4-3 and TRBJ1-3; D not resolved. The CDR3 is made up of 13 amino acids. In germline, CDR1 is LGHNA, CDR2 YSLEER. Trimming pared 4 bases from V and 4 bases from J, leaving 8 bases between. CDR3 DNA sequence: TGCGCCAGCAGCCGAACGGAGGGAAACACCATATATTTT. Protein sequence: CASSRTEGNTIYF.

The CDR3 region has the DNA TGTGCCAGCAGTGAGGTAGCGTCGGCCGGGGAGCTGTTTTTT. This translates into CASSEVASAGELFF. V usage is TRBV28 and J usage is TRBJ2-2; TRBD2 is a possible D gene (5 bases). The V gene's germline CDR1 is MDHEN and CDR2 SYDVKM. Trimming removed 5 bases from V and 6 bases from J, with 13 bases in between. This CDR3 is 14 amino acids long.